The 5 T cell receptor beta chains below were found in one sample sequenced in a study of metastatic and nonmetastatic thyroid tumors (dated by TCRdb to the early 2020s). The library came from PCR. The run used an Illumina HiSeq 4000. Through fastp at Q25 and MiXCR, TCRdb rebuilt clones from the public reads, retaining in-frame beta chains. Counted in this sample were under 20,000 clones; around 25% of them appeared once. The ten largest clones add up to roughly 12% of the sample. No patient had received any treatment before thyroid surgery. Sequenced: tumor tissue. These TCRs come from a female donor with papillary thyroid cancer or a benign thyroid nodule (not recorded which). Some clones in this sample may be carry-over from other donors' samples.

This clone occurred many times. With a much larger clone just one base away, this may be a read error. This sequence joins TRBV18 and TRBJ1-2; D is uncertain. The CDR3 runs to 12 residues. The V and J ends lost 2 bases and 6 bases respectively, with 7 bases between them. Germline-derived CDR1 and CDR2 are KGHSH and LQKENI. The CDR3, as DNA: TGTGCCAGCTCACCAAGTGGCCATGGCTACACCTTC. Amino acid sequence: CASSPSGHGYTF.

This clone was observed many times. The V gene is TRBV12-3 or TRBV12-4, the J gene TRBJ2-3; the D is unclear. This CDR3 contains 13 residues. The V end was cut by 1 base, the J end by 6 bases, with 8 bases between. CDR3 residues: CASSLDLGDTQYF. In nucleotides, the CDR3 is TGTGCCAGCAGTTTAGATCTCGGGGATACGCAGTATTTT.

The chain has TRBV11-3 and TRBJ2-2; D gene ambiguous. V was shortened by 3 bases and J by 3 bases, with 5 bases between the two germline ends. Germline CDR1 is SGHNT and CDR2 is YENEEA. CDR3 length equals 13 residues. This CDR3 reads CASSLRYTGELFF. In nucleotides, the CDR3 is TGTGCCAGCAGCTTGCGGTACACCGGGGAGCTGTTTTTT.

This chain links TRBV20-1 with TRBJ2-1, with D maybe TRBD2 (5 bases). Looked up from germline, CDR1 is DFQATT and CDR2 is SNEGSKA (reference sequence). This CDR3 is 15 amino acids long. V lost 0 bases and J lost 7, with 16 bases in between. The CDR3 loop reads CSARDGRASLNEQFF. For the CDR3, the DNA is TGCAGTGCTAGAGATGGGCGGGCTAGTTTGAATGAGCAGTTCTTC.

This chain links TRBV7-2 with TRBJ1-2; no definite D call. Trimming left V 1 base short and J 4 bases short, with 16 bases between. The CDR3 has 16 amino acids. Germline V gene lookup returns CDR1 SGHTA and CDR2 FQGNSA. The CDR3 DNA sequence: TGTGCCAGCAGCTTAGGCAAGGGTAGGGCCTTCTATGGCTACACCTTC. The encoded protein is CASSLGKGRAFYGYTF.